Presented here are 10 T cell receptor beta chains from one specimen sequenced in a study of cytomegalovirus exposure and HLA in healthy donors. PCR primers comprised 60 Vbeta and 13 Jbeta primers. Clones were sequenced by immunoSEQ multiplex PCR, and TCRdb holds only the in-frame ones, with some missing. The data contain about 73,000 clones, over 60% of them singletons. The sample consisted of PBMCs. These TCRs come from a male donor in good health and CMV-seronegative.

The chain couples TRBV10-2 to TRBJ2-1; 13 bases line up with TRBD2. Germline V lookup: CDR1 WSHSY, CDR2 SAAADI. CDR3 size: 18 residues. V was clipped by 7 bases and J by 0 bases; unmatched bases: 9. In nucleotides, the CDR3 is TGCGCCAGCAATTGGGGACTAGCGGGGCGGAGCTCCTACAATGAGCAGTTCTTC. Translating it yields CASNWGLAGRSSYNEQFF.

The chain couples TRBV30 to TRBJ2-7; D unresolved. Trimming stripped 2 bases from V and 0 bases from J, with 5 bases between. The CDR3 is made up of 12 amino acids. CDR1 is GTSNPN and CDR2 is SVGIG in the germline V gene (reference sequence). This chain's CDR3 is CAWSTTSYEQYF. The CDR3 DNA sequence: TGTGCCTGGAGTACTACCTCCTACGAGCAGTACTTC.

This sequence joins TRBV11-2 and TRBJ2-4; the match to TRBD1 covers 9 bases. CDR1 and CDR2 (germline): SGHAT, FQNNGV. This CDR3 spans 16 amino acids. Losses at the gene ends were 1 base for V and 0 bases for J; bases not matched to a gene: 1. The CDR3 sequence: CASSLGTGVAKNIQYF. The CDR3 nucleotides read TGTGCCAGCAGCTTAGGGACAGGGGTAGCCAAAAACATTCAGTACTTC.

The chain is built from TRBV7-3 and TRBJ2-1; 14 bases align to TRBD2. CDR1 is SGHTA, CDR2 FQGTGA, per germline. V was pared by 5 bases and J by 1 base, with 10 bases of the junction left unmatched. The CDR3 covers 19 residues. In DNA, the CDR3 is TGTGCCAGCAGCGAGAGGGGGACTAGCGGGAGAGGTTCCTACAATGAGCAGTTCTTC. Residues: CASSERGTSGRGSYNEQFF.

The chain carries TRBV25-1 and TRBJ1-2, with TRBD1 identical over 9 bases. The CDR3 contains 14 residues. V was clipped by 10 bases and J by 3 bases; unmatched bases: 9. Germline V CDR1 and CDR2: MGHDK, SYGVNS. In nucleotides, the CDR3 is TGTGCCACCACTCCTGACAGGGGGGACTATGGCTACACCTTC. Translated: CATTPDRGDYGYTF.

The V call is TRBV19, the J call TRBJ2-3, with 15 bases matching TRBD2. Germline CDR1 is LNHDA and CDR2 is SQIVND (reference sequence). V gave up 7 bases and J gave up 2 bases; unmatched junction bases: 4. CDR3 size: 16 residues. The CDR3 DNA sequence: TGTGCCAGTATCGGGACTAGCGGGAGGAACACAGATACGCAGTATTTT. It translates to CASIGTSGRNTDTQYF.

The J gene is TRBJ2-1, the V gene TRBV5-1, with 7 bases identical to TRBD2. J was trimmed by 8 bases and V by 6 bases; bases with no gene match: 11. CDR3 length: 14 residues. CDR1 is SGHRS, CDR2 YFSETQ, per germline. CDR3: CASKVGSGGYEQFF. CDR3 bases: TGCGCCAGCAAGGTCGGGTCGGGAGGCTATGAGCAGTTCTTC.

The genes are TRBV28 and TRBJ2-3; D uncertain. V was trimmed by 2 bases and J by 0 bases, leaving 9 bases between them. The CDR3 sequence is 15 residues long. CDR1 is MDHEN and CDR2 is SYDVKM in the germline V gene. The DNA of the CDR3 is TGTGCCAGCAGTTTACCGAGCGTTAGCACAGATACGCAGTATTTT. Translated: CASSLPSVSTDTQYF.

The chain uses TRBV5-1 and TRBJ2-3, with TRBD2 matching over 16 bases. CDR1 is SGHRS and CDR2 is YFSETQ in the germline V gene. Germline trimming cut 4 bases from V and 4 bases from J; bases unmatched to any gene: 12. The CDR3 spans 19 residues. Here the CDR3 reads CASSGGLAGGPVTADTQYF. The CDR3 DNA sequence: TGCGCCAGCAGCGGGGGACTAGCGGGAGGGCCGGTAACAGCAGATACGCAGTATTTT.

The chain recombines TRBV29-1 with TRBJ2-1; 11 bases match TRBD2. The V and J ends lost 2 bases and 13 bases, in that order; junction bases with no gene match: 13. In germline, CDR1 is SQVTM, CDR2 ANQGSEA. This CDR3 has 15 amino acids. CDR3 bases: TGCAGCGTTGAACTGGGACTAGCGGCCCCCGGGGATCAGTTCTTC. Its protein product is CSVELGLAAPGDQFF.